Sequencing of this T cell receptor beta chain was carried out in a study of blood T cell repertoires in COVID-19. The data were produced by immunoSEQ multiplex PCR, yet TCRdb's version contains in-frame clones alone and is incomplete. The data show around 260,000 clones, around four fifths seen once. Germline V lookup: CDR1 MDHEN, CDR2 SYDVKM. The CDR3 covers 15 residues. V was clipped by 5 bases and J by 2 bases; unmatched bases: 6. The age range of participants was about 18 to 90 years, with residence in roughly 25 US areas. Participants' reported clinical history set cohort assignment. Sequences were obtained from PBMCs or T cells enriched from blood (not recorded which). The chain is built from TRBV28 and TRBJ2-3, with 8 bases lining up with TRBD1. The receptor was derived from a man aged 30 to 45 with acute COVID-19. CDR3: CASSIGQGDTDTQYF. The CDR3 DNA reads TGTGCCAGCAGTATCGGACAGGGCGACACAGATACGCAGTATTTT.